The entry below describes one TCR beta chain. Its antigen is unknown. The data stem from a study of shared clonotypes between healthy human individuals. Study at large: Participating donors consisted of a couple of women and a few men aged 18 to 49.

Study findings and constraints: Donor clonotype sharing was expected to depend on sequencing depth.

The assay was carried out at the deep level. Sequenced by immunoSEQ multiplex PCR; TCRdb stores in-frame clones only, minus some. The sample contains tens of thousands of clones, about 64% of which appear only once. Germline V lookup: CDR1 SNHLY, CDR2 FYNNEI. Trimming cost V 10 bases and J 10 bases; bases outside gene matches: 24. The CDR3 runs 16 residues. The chain recombines TRBV2 with TRBJ1-1, with 7 bases that match TRBD1. The source material was memory CD8+ T cells sorted from blood. Subset reported: CD45RO+ cells pooled with CCR7-negative TemRA cells. The clonotype originates from a man aged 30-40 years in good health. The CDR3 coding sequence is TGTGCCACCTCACGGTTTCCGGGACAGCAAACTTTCGGAGCTTTCTTT. Translating it yields CATSRFPGQQTFGAFF.